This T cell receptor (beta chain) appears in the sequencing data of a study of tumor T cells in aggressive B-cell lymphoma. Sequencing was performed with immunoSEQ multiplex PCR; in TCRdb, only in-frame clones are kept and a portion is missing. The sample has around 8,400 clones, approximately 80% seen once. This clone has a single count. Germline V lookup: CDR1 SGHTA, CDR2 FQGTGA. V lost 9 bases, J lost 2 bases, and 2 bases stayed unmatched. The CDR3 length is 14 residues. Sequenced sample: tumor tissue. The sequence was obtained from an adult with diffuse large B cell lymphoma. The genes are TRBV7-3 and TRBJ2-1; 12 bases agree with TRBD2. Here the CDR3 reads CASRTSGTYNEQFF. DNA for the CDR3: TGTGCCAGTCGGACTAGCGGGACCTACAATGAGCAGTTCTTC.